This paragraph reports one T cell receptor beta chain. Its target is unknown. These data come from a study of beta chain features in type 1 diabetes. Reverse transcription of all isolated RNA meant that expressed TCRB transcripts were sequenced. Assay: immunoSEQ multiplex PCR; the TCRdb copy retains only in-frame clones and omits some. Of roughly 450,000 clones listed, approximately 10% are singletons. CDR1 is SQVTM, CDR2 ANQGSEA, per germline. Trimming removed 7 bases from V and 5 bases from J, with 6 bases in between. This CDR3 has 10 residues. CD4+ cells of the naive, central memory, regulatory and stem cell-like memory types were sorted via CD45RO/CCR7/CD25/CD127/CD95/CD27. Whole-study findings and limits: TCRB rearrangement may or may not be influenced by HLA type; here this remained unresolved. A potential PCR bias toward shorter templates would be equal in patient and control samples. An over-representation of cells with high TCR expression could result from cDNA sequencing.

Sequencing was carried out using naive CD4+ T cells from blood. This rearrangement joins TRBV29-1 to TRBJ2-1; D gene uncertain. This TCR derives from a woman between 18 and 30 years old in good health. This CDR3 is CSAWDNEQFF. CDR3 bases: TGCAGCGCCTGGGACAATGAGCAGTTCTTC.